This T cell receptor beta chain comes out of a study of metastatic and nonmetastatic thyroid tumors. About the research overall: Malignant thyroid and benign thyroid patients provided blood and tumor or nodule tissue whose repertoires were compared. Study-wide results and limits: Relative to benign nodules, malignant thyroid tumors were reportedly characterized by significantly elevated TCR beta diversity in blood and tumor.

Comments on this clone: Its antigen remains unidentified.

The V segment lost 0 bases and the J segment 12 bases; nucleotides outside the gene matches: 7. The germline gives CDR1 LGHDT, CDR2 YNNKEL (reference sequence). This CDR3 contains 15 residues. Authors' analysis steps: Clinicopathological groups of papillary thyroid cancer showed CDR3 differences that were used to build a distant-metastasis classifier. TCRdb re-called clones from the PCR reads using MiXCR. TCRdb's processing, not the study's, gives the V and J calls here. This repertoire shows about 16,000 clones, under 35% found once; its top ten account for around 16%. Thyroid surgery was preceded by no treatment in any patient.

The clonotype originates from a female donor with papillary thyroid cancer or a benign thyroid nodule (not recorded which). Some clones in this sample may be carry-over from other donors' samples. This chain joins TRBV3-1 and TRBJ2-5; TRBD2 agrees at 13 bases. The source material was tumor tissue. CDR3 sequence: CASSQELAGGHVKYF. The CDR3 bases are TGTGCCAGCAGCCAAGAACTAGCGGGAGGGCACGTAAAGTACTTC.